This T cell receptor beta chain derives from a study of technical replicates of blood from a few donors. From germline, CDR1 is GTSNPN and CDR2 SVGIG (reference sequence). The CDR3 totals 11 residues. Germline trimming cut 7 bases from V and 3 bases from J; bases unmatched to any gene: 2. Profiling relied on immunoSEQ multiplex PCR, and the TCRdb table lists in-frame clones only, not all of them. The sample yields tens of thousands of clones, just under 95% seen once. The J gene is TRBJ1-1, the V gene TRBV30, with 7 bases identical to TRBD1. This clonotype originated in a human donor in good health. The sample was T cells isolated from PBMCs. CDR3 residues: CASGQDTEAFF. The CDR3 coding sequence is TGTGCCTCTGGACAGGACACTGAAGCTTTCTTT.